This T cell receptor beta chain was observed in a study of identical twins (dated by TCRdb to 2015 to 2016). The study in broad terms: To test whether fetal clonotypes persist, the study used deep sequencing on TCR alpha and beta repertoires from monozygotic twins, unrelated adults of various ages, and cord blood. To rule out contamination, replicate twin experiments were performed at different times with different library preparation protocols.

Only healthy Caucasian donors were included. Three pairs of female monozygotic twins, all aged 18 to 29 years, were included in the twin cohort. CD4+ and CD8+ T cell populations were isolated with positive isolation kits from Invitrogen. This clonotype was found many times. What antigen it recognizes has not been identified. Per-base qualities were not stored, and no clone one base away is much larger. General study outcomes and caveats: In monozygotic twins, out-of-frame TCR alpha sharing was systematically underestimated by recombination models, although the models agreed with sharing between unrelated individuals. In beta out-of-frame sequences, excess twin sharing was weaker, because having fewer shared sequences lowered the signal-to-noise ratio. Out-of-frame TCR alpha sequences shared between twins showed an excess of low generation-probability sequences compared with coincidental sharing between unrelated individuals. Zero-insertion analyses could be partly confounded by invariant T cells such as MAIT and iNKT, although diverse VJ usage argued against such confounding for most clonotypes. Fewer insertions were carried by abundant cord blood beta clonotypes; a weaker similar trend was observed in young adult naive repertoires, while no such trend was observed in memory repertoires. Because the same donors could not be followed over many years, the conclusions depended on cross-sectional statistical analysis.

Receptor amplification or capture employed 5' RACE. TCRdb lists the instrument as Illumina HiSeq 2000. Template switching introduced a universal primer binding site; the final cDNA contained a unique molecular identifier, enabling accurate counting of TCR cDNA molecules. First-strand cDNA for TCR alpha and beta chains was synthesized from specific primers in the conserved constant-segment region. To control for contamination, every cDNA library was double barcoded, receiving both a SMART-Mk sample barcode and Illumina barcodes. Two successive PCR steps introduced TruSeq adapter sequences along with Illumina sample barcodes. Sequencing of the TCR alpha and beta cDNA libraries was done on the Illumina HiSeq platform using custom primers. The original methods were these. MiGEC was used to process raw reads and extract unique molecular identifiers, and MiXCR was used to find CDR3 positions. Recombination models were inferred per individual with the repgenHMM and IGoR tools using an EM algorithm. Shared clonotype analysis was performed with the tcR package in R, normalizing sharing by the product of cloneset sizes. To study raw recombination without the effects of thymic and clonal selection, out-of-frame nonproductive sequences were analyzed. TCRdb passed the public sequencing reads through fastp at Q25 and MiXCR, retaining productive beta sequences. CDR3 protein duplicates are merged, each entry listing the most common genes and DNA. In this record, the V and J calls reflect TCRdb's handling and not the investigators' own analysis. The sample includes 400,000 to 500,000 distinct CDR3 sequences, with 14% observed a single time. The top ten clonotypes cover 0.98% of the sample.

The CDR3, from cysteine to phenylalanine, totals 15 residues. This entry keeps only the CDR3 DNA: 45 bases, framed from base 1. V trim: 6 bases; J trim: 3 bases; unmatched bases: 8. The sample was also linked to a second study, of yellow fever vaccine responses in identical twins. Per the second study: The authors reported that the T cell response to vaccination in identical twins appeared partly convergent and partly personalized. In identical twins, the study followed T cell clones that responded to the vaccine with precision.

The clonotype was recovered from a woman aged 18 to 35 in good health. This receptor chain uses TRBV12-3 or TRBV12-4 and TRBJ2-1; a stretch of 7 junction bases matches TRBD1. The sample taken for sequencing was CD4+ T cells sorted from blood. The CDR3 sequence is CASRDNRGIYNEQFF. The bases are TGTGCCAGCAGGGATAACAGGGGCATCTACAATGAGCAGTTCTTC.